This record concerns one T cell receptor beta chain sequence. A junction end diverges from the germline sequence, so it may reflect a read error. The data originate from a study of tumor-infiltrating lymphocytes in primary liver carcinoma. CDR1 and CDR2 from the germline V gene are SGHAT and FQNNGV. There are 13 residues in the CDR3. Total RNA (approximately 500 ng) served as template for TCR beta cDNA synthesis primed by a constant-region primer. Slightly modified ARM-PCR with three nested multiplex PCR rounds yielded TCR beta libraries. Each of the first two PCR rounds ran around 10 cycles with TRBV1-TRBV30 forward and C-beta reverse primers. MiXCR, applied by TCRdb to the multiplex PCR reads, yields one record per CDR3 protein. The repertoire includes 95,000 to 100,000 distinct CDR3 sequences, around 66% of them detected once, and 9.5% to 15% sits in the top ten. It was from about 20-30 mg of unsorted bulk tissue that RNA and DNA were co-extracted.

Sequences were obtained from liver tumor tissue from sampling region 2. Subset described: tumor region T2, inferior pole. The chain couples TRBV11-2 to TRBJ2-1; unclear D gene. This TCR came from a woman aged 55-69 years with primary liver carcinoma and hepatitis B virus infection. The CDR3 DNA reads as TGTTCCAACAGCTTATTGCAGAGCAATGAGGAGTTCTTC. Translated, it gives CSNSLLQSNEEFF.